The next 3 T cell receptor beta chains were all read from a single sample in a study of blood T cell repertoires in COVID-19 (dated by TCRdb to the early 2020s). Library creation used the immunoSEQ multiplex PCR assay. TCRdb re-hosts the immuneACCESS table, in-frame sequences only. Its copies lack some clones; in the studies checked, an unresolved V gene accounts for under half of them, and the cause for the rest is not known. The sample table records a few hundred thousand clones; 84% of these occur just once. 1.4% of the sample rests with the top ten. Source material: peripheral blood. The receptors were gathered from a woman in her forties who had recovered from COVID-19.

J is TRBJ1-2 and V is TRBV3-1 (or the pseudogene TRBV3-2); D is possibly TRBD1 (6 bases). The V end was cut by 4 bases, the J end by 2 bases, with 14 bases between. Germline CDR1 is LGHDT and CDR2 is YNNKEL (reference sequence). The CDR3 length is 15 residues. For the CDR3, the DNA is TGTGCCAGCAGCCCACTGACAGGTTCCAACTATGGCTACACCTTC. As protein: CASSPLTGSNYGYTF.

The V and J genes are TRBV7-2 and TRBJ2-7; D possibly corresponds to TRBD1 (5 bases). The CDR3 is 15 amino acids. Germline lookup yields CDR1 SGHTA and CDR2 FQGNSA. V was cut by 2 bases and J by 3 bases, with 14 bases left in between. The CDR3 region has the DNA TGTGCCAGCAGCTTATCGCATGGGGCCGGCTACGAGCAGTACTTC. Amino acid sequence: CASSLSHGAGYEQYF.

This CDR3 reads CASSLSGGAHQETQYF. DNA of the CDR3: TGTGCCAGCAGCTTGTCAGGCGGGGCTCACCAAGAGACCCAGTACTTC. The chain combines TRBV5-4 with TRBJ2-5; maybe TRBD2 (6 bases). CDR1 is SGHNT, CDR2 YYREEE, per germline (reference sequence). V shed 1 base and J shed 0 bases, with 13 bases lying between them. This CDR3 has 16 amino acids. The complete variable domain, with remaining parts taken from reference TRBV5-4 and TRBJ2-5, reads ETGVTQSPTHLIKTRGQQVTLRCSSQSGHNTVSWYQQALGQGPQFIFQYYREEENGRGNFPPRFSGLQFPNYSSELNVNALELDDSALYLCASSLSGGAHQETQYFGPGTRLLVL.